This T cell receptor beta chain emerged from a study of cytomegalovirus exposure and HLA in healthy donors. Study overall: Ancestry clustering placed about 80% of over 300 genotyped donors in the Caucasian-associated cluster.

Whole-study findings and limits: A later analysis linked a missense DCLRE1C variant to TCR beta V- and J-gene trimming.

Germline CDR1 reads MDHEN; CDR2 reads SYDVKM. CDR3 size: 14 residues. V lost 6 bases to trimming and J lost 12 bases; unmatched junction nucleotides: 14. Notes on this clone: Its target is unknown.

The PCR ran on 60 Vbeta and 13 Jbeta primers. Sequenced by immunoSEQ multiplex PCR; TCRdb stores in-frame clones only, minus some. Of over 150,000 clones listed, approximately 70% are singletons. This chain connects TRBV28 to TRBJ2-1, with TRBD1 matching 7 bases. The sequenced sample was PBMCs. This TCR was sampled from a woman under 30 in good health and CMV-seropositive. CDR3: CASRPPLGQGVQFF. In DNA form, the CDR3 reads TGTGCCAGCAGGCCTCCCCTTGGTCAGGGGGTGCAGTTCTTC.